This TCR beta chain was captured by sequencing in a study of T-cell reconstitution after alpha-beta-depleted transplantation in children. V gave up 0 bases and J gave up 5 bases; unmatched junction bases: 5. CDR1 DFQATT and CDR2 SNEGSKA come from the germline V gene (reference sequence). The CDR3 consists of 15 residues. Unique molecular identifiers were built into the TCRbeta library. Via MiXCR, TCRdb re-called the PCR reads, giving one row per CDR3 protein. Seen here are some 550,000 distinct CDR3 sequences, roughly 18% observed once, and the top ten hold about 3.1%. The starting material was PBMCs from the stem cell graft donor, obtained from the stem cell graft. This chain uses TRBV20-1 with TRBJ2-2, with TRBD2 matching 8 bases. The sequence was collected from a human donor who donated a stem cell graft to a child with acute lymphoblastic leukemia. CDR3 nucleotide sequence: TGCAGTGCTAGAGATCTGACTAGCGCTACCGGGGAGCTGTTTTTT. Translated, it gives CSARDLTSATGELFF.